These 19 T cell receptor beta chains share one sample of origin, sequenced in a study of cytomegalovirus exposure and HLA in healthy donors. Vbeta (60) and Jbeta (13) primers were used in the PCR. Method: immunoSEQ multiplex PCR; TCRdb's copy keeps in-frame clones and lacks some. The sample yields 160,000 or so clones, 70% to 90% seen once. The sequenced sample consisted of PBMCs. The source of these receptors is a woman in her thirties in good health and CMV-seronegative.

The chain uses TRBV13 and TRBJ2-1; D may be TRBD1 (6 bases). Per germline, CDR1 PRHDT and CDR2 FYEKMQ (reference sequence). The CDR3 totals 16 residues. V dropped 5 bases and J dropped 8 bases, with 22 bases sitting between them. DNA for the CDR3: TGTGCCAGCAGCGTGGTAGGGGGTGGCCTAGGGTATGAGCAGTTCTTC. Its translation is CASSVVGGGLGYEQFF.

The sample holds a few counts of this clone. This chain uses TRBV4-1 with TRBJ2-2, with TRBD2 identical over 8 bases. The V segment lost 4 bases and the J segment 5 bases; nucleotides outside the gene matches: 9. CDR1 is MGHRA and CDR2 is YSYEKL in the germline V gene. This CDR3 spans 16 amino acids. CDR3 sequence reads: CASSLSGSPSTGELFF. The CDR3 DNA follows: TGCGCCAGCAGCCTGAGCGGGAGCCCCAGTACCGGGGAGCTGTTTTTT.

This rearrangement joins TRBV11-2 to TRBJ2-7; 8 nucleotides agree with TRBD1. The germline V gene encodes CDR1 SGHAT and CDR2 FQNNGV. The CDR3 covers 14 residues. V trimming: 1 base; J trimming: 4 bases; junction bases outside the gene matches: 3. In DNA form, the CDR3 reads TGTGCCAGCAGCTTAGGTGACAGGGGATACGAGCAGTACTTC. Its translation is CASSLGDRGYEQYF.

The chain has TRBV5-1 and TRBJ2-1, with D hard to call. V lost 2 bases and J 4 bases, leaving 4 bases between the germline ends. Germline V gives CDR1 SGHRS, CDR2 YFSETQ. The CDR3 is 12 amino acids. As DNA, the CDR3 is TGCGCCAGCAGCTTTCGTTACAATGAGCAGTTCTTC. This sequence encodes CASSFRYNEQFF.

The rearrangement links TRBV2 to TRBJ1-4, with 7 nucleotides matching TRBD1. The V segment lost 8 bases and the J segment 6 bases; nucleotides outside the gene matches: 9. The germline CDR1 and CDR2 sequences are SNHLY and FYNNEI. CDR3 length: 14 amino acids. The CDR3 DNA follows: TGTGCCAGCGGACACAGGGGTGGGGATGAAAAACTGTTTTTT. This encodes CASGHRGGDEKLFF.

The gene calls are TRBV19 and TRBJ1-1; 9 nucleotides agree with TRBD1. This CDR3 has 14 residues. The germline V gene has CDR1 LNHDA and CDR2 SQIVND (reference sequence). V shed 10 bases, J shed 11 bases, and the junction held 17 bases outside the gene matches. CDR3 in amino acids: CATSKGTGLDRAFF. For the CDR3, the DNA is TGTGCCACTTCGAAGGGGACAGGGCTAGATCGGGCTTTCTTT.

The V gene is TRBV4-1, the J gene TRBJ2-1; perhaps TRBD2 as D (6 bases). V was clipped by 8 bases and J by 2 bases, with 7 bases between them. CDR1 is MGHRA and CDR2 is YSYEKL in the germline V gene. This CDR3 comprises 12 residues. CDR3 in amino acids: CASAGTYNEQFF. In DNA form, the CDR3 reads TGCGCCAGCGCGGGGACCTACAATGAGCAGTTCTTC.

V gene TRBV7-9 combines with J gene TRBJ2-7, with 14 bases that match TRBD2. Germline V gives CDR1 SEHNR, CDR2 FQNEAQ (reference sequence). V dropped 1 base and J dropped 5; count of bases not matched to a gene: 1. The CDR3 has 15 residues. The CDR3 bases are TGTGCCAGCAGCTTAGGACTAGCGGGGGGGGACGAGCAGTACTTC. Translating gives CASSLGLAGGDEQYF.

V and J are TRBV9 and TRBJ2-1; D is ambiguous. This CDR3 region has 13 residues. Germline V gene lookup returns CDR1 SGDLS and CDR2 YYNGEE. V was pared by 0 bases and J by 9 bases, with 10 bases between. The CDR3 here is CASSVVGNPEQFF. The CDR3 nucleotides read TGTGCCAGCAGCGTAGTTGGCAATCCTGAGCAGTTCTTC.

The chain joins TRBV5-1 to TRBJ2-5, with D tentatively TRBD2 (5 bases). CDR1 is SGHRS and CDR2 is YFSETQ in the germline V gene. This CDR3 has 14 amino acids. The V end lost 0 bases, the J end lost 11 bases, and 17 bases lay between the germline ends. The CDR3 DNA follows: TGCGCCAGCAGCTTGGCCGGACGGGATAGAGAGCAGTACTTC. Amino acid sequence: CASSLAGRDREQYF.

This chain connects TRBV5-1 to TRBJ2-3; possibly TRBD1 for D (6 bases). Germline V gene sequence: CDR1 SGHRS, CDR2 YFSETQ. The CDR3 runs to 13 residues. V was pared by 6 bases and J by 4 bases, with 12 bases between. The CDR3 DNA reads as TGCGCCAGCACCCTGGGGGCGGCAGATACGCAGTATTTT. Translating it yields CASTLGAADTQYF.

The rearrangement links TRBV4-1 to TRBJ2-5; TRBD2 agrees at 12 bases. There are 16 residues in the CDR3. Trimming at V came to 4 bases and at J to 6 bases, leaving 9 bases not matched to a gene. Looked up from germline, CDR1 is MGHRA and CDR2 is YSYEKL. The CDR3 sequence: CASSPGELAGGKTQYF. The CDR3 DNA reads as TGCGCCAGCAGCCCGGGGGAACTAGCGGGAGGAAAGACCCAGTACTTC.

The V gene is TRBV5-4, the J gene TRBJ1-2, with 8 bases matching TRBD1. Germline values: CDR1 SGHNT, CDR2 YYREEE (reference sequence). The CDR3 is made up of 16 amino acids. Losses at the gene ends were 4 bases for V and 8 bases for J; bases not matched to a gene: 16. The CDR3 DNA reads as TGTGCCAGCAGCCCGTCGGGGGCAGGGGGCGTGGAAGGCTACACCTTC. Protein sequence: CASSPSGAGGVEGYTF.

CDR3 nucleotides: TGTGCCAGCAGCCAGGGGAGTTACGAGCAGTACTTC. Translating it yields CASSQGSYEQYF. V is TRBV7-9 and J is TRBJ2-7; TRBD1 might be the D (6 bases). V was trimmed by 5 bases and J by 4 bases, leaving 9 bases between them. Germline V lookup: CDR1 SEHNR, CDR2 FQNEAQ (reference sequence). This CDR3 has 12 residues.

Only one count was recorded for this clone. This chain joins TRBV5-1 and TRBJ2-7, with a tentative D call TRBD2 (6 bases). V was trimmed by 0 bases and J by 1 base, leaving 11 bases between them. The germline CDR1 and CDR2 sequences are SGHRS and YFSETQ. The CDR3 is 15 amino acids. Here the CDR3 DNA reads TGCGCCAGCAGCTTGGGGGGGGACGGATCCTACGAGCAGTACTTC. It is translated as CASSLGGDGSYEQYF.

This chain uses TRBV5-5 with TRBJ1-4, with D possibly being TRBD1 (6 bases). CDR1 and CDR2 (germline): SGHKS, YYEKEE (reference sequence). V lost 9 bases, J lost 0 bases, and 15 bases lay in between. The CDR3 totals 15 residues. The CDR3 DNA reads TGTGCCACCGAAAGAGACAGGTCAACTAATGAAAAACTGTTTTTT. This gives the protein CATERDRSTNEKLFF.

The V gene is TRBV7-9, the J gene TRBJ2-7; D might be TRBD1 (5 bases). V shed 7 bases and J shed 2 bases, with 18 bases lying between them. The germline V gene encodes CDR1 SEHNR and CDR2 FQNEAQ (reference sequence). This CDR3 is 15 amino acids long. CDR3 bases: TGTGCCAGCATCAATGCCAGACAGTGGCCCTACGAGCAGTACTTC. Residues: CASINARQWPYEQYF. Combining the CDR3 with reference TRBV7-9 and TRBJ2-7 gives the whole variable domain DTGVSQNPRHKITKRGQNVTFRCDPISEHNRLYWYRQTLGQGPEFLTYFQNEAQLEKSRLLSDRFSAERPKGSFSTLEIQRTEQGDSAMYLCASINARQWPYEQYFGPGTRLTVT.

The sample holds a few counts of this clone. V usage is TRBV19 and J usage is TRBJ1-5; TRBD1 is a possible D gene (5 bases). Germline loops: CDR1 LNHDA, CDR2 SQIVND (reference sequence). There are 14 residues in the CDR3. V lost 5 bases and J lost 0, with 8 bases in between. Here the CDR3 DNA reads TGTGCCAGTAGTGTCAGGGTTAGCAATCAGCCCCAGCATTTT. This encodes CASSVRVSNQPQHF.

This rearrangement joins TRBV19 to TRBJ2-1, with 13 bases fitting TRBD2. After removal of 9 bases from V and 3 bases from J, the junction contained 11 bases not matched to a gene. The germline CDR1 and CDR2 sequences are LNHDA and SQIVND (reference sequence). CDR3 size: 17 residues. CDR3 nucleotides: TGTGCCAGCAGTGGGACTAGCGGGATTGTAGGCTACAATGAGCAGTTCTTC. It is translated as CASSGTSGIVGYNEQFF. The full variable domain, its missing parts supplied by reference TRBV19 and TRBJ2-1, is DGGITQSPKYLFRKEGQNVTLSCEQNLNHDAMYWYRQDPGQGLRLIYYSQIVNDFQKGDIAEGYSVSREKKESFPLTVTSAQKNPTAFYLCASSGTSGIVGYNEQFFGPGTRLTVL.